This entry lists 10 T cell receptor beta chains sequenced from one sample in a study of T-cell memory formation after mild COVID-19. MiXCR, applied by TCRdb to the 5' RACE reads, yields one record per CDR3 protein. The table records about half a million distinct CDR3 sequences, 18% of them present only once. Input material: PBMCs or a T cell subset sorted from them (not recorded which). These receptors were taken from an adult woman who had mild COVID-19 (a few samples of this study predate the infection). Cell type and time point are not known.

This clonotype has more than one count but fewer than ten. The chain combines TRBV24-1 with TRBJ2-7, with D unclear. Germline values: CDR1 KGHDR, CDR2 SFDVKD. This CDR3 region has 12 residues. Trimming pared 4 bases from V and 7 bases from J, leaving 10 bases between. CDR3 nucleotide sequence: TGTGCCACCAGTGAGGTTCTGGGGGAGCAGTACTTC. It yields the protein CATSEVLGEQYF.

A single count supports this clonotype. CDR3 DNA: TGCAGTGCTAGAGATTTCATGCCTAGCGGGAGAGGGGGCAATGAGCAGTTCTTC. Amino acid sequence: CSARDFMPSGRGGNEQFF. The rearrangement links TRBV20-1 to TRBJ2-1; 10 nucleotides line up with TRBD2. Trimming took 0 bases from V and 6 from J; bases not matched to a gene: 14. Germline values: CDR1 DFQATT, CDR2 SNEGSKA (reference sequence). The length of the CDR3 is 18 residues.

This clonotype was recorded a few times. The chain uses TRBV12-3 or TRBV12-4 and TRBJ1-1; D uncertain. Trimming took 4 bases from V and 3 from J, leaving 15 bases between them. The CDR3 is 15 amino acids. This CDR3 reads CASSYIGGEDTEAFF. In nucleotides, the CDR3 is TGTGCCAGCAGTTATATCGGAGGAGAGGACACTGAAGCTTTCTTT.

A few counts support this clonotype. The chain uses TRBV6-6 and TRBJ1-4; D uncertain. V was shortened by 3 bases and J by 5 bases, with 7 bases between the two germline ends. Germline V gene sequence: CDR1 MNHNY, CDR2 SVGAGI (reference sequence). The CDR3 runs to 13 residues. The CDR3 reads CASSYRVNEKLFF. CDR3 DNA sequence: TGTGCCAGCAGTTATAGGGTGAATGAAAAACTGTTTTTT.

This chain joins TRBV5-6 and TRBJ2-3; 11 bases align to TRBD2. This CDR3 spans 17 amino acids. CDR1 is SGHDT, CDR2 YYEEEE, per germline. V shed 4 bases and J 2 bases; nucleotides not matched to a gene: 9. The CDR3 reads CASSRWRLAGTTDTQYF. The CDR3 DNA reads TGTGCCAGCAGCCGCTGGAGACTAGCGGGGACCACAGATACGCAGTATTTT.

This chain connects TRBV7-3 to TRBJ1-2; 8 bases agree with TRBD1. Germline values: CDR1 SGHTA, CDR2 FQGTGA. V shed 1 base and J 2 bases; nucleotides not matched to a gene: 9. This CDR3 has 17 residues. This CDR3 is CASSLRPVTGVNYGYTF. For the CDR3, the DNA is TGTGCCAGCAGCTTAAGACCCGTGACAGGGGTAAACTATGGCTACACCTTC.

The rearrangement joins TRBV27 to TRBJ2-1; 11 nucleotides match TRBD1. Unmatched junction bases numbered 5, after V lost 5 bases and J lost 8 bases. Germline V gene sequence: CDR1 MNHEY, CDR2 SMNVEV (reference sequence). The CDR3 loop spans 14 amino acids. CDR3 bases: TGTGCCAGCAGTCCCGGGACAGGGGGATATGAGCAGTTCTTC. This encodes CASSPGTGGYEQFF.

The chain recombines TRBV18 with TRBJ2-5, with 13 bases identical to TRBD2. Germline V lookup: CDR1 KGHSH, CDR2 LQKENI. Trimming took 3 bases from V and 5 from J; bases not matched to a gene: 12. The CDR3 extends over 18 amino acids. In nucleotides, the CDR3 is TGTGCCAGCTCACCGACTCCCCGGACTAGCGGGAGTCGGGAGACCCAGTACTTC. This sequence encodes CASSPTPRTSGSRETQYF.

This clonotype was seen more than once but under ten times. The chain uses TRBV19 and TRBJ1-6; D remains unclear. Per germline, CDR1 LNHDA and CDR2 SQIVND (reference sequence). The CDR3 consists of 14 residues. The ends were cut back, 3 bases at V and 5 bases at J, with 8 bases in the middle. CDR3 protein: CASSMVAHNSPLHF. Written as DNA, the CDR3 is TGTGCCAGTAGTATGGTCGCTCATAATTCACCCCTCCACTTT.

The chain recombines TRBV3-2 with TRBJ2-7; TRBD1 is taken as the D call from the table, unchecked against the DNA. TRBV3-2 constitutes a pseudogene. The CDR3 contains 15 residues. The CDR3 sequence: CASSQAGQPSYEQYF. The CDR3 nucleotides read TGTGCCAGCAGCCAGGCGGGACAGCCCTCCTACGAGCAGTACTTC.